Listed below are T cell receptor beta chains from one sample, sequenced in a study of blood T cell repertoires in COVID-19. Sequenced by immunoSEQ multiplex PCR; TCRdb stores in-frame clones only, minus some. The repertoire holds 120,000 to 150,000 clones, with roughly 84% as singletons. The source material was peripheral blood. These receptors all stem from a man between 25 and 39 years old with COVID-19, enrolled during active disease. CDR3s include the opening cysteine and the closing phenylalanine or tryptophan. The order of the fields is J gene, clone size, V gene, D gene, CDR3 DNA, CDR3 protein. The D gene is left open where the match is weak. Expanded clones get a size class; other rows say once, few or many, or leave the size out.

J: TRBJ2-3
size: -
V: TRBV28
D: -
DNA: TGTGCCAGCAGTTTCTCTCCGGGGGACACAGATACGCAGTATTTT
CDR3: CASSFSPGDTDTQYF

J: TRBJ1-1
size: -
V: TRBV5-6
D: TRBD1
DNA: TGTGCCACCAACAGACAGGGCGGGACTGAAGCTTTCTTT
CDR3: CATNRQGGTEAFF

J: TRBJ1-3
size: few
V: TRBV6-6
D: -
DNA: TGTGCCAGCAGGCCGGGGGGACAACTCTCTGGAAACACCATATATTTT
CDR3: CASRPGGQLSGNTIYF

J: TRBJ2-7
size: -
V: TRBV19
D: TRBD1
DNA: TGTGCCAGTAGTCCCGGACAGGGACCCTACGAGCAGTACTTC
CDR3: CASSPGQGPYEQYF

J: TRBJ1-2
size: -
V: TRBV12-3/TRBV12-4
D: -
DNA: TGTGCCAGCAGTGGGACGGGGCGGGGTGGCTACACCTTC
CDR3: CASSGTGRGGYTF

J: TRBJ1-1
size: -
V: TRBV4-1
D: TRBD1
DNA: TGCGCCAGCAGCCACCTGACAGGGATGAACACTGAAGCTTTCTTT
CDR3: CASSHLTGMNTEAFF

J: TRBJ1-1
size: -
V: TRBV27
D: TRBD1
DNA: TGTGCCAGCAGTCTCAGGGGGGAAACTGAAGCTTTCTTT
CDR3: CASSLRGETEAFF

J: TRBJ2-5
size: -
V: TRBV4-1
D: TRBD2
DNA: TGCGCCAGCAGCCAAGAATCGGGGGGGGTAGAGACCCAGTACTTC
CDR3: CASSQESGGVETQYF

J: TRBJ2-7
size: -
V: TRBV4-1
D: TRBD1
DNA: TGCGCCAGCAGCAAATTGGAGGGGACAGGCTACGAGCAGTACTTC
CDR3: CASSKLEGTGYEQYF

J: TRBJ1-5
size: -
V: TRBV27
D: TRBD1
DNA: TGTGCCAGCACCAAAACGGGACAGGGGCCCCAGCCCCAGCATTTT
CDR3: CASTKTGQGPQPQHF

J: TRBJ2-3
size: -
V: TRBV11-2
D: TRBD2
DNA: TGTGCCAGCAGCCTTACTAGCGGGAGATTAGATACGCAGTATTTT
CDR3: CASSLTSGRLDTQYF

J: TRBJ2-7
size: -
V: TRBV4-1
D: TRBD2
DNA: TGCGCCAGCAGCCTTGGGGGAGCGGGAGCCCTCGAGGGCGAGCAGTACTTC
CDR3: CASSLGGAGALEGEQYF

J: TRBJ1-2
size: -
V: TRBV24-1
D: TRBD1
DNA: TGTGCCACCAGCGACCGGGGACAGGGGGCCCGTGGCTACACCTTC
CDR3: CATSDRGQGARGYTF

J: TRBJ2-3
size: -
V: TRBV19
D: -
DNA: TGTGCCAGTAGTTCCCGACAGGTCTTAACGACAGATACGCAGTATTTT
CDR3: CASSSRQVLTTDTQYF

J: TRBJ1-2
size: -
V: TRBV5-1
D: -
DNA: TGCGCCAGCAGTTTCTCCTCAGGCAATGGCTACACCTTC
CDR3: CASSFSSGNGYTF

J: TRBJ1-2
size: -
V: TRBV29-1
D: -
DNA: TGCAGCGTTGGGGGGGGAGGACCGACGGAAGGCTACACCTTC
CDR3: CSVGGGGPTEGYTF